This TCR beta chain was identified during a study of Tregs in tolerant kidney transplant recipients. Looking at the study overall: Mixed chimerism was transient after nonmyeloablative marrow transplants from related graft donors. Study-wide results and caveats: Antigen-driven expansion was suggested because donor-specific Tregs expanded more than all Tregs in tolerant patients.

About this clone itself: The antigen is unknown.

The CDR3 runs 13 residues. V dropped 5 bases and J dropped 5 bases, with 10 bases sitting between them. The germline gives CDR1 MGHDK, CDR2 SYGVNS. Repertoires were generated with immunoSEQ multiplex PCR, while TCRdb's copy carries only in-frame clones and drops some. The top ten hold 0.46% of the sample, which has roughly 99,000 clones, over 85% seen once. This chain uses TRBV25-1 with TRBJ1-3; TRBD1 might be the D (6 bases). This receptor was obtained from a human donor who received a combined kidney and bone marrow transplant. Sequencing used CD4+ T cells from blood, obtained before the transplant. The CDR3 spells CASSFGQRNTIYF. DNA of the CDR3: TGTGCCAGCAGTTTCGGACAGCGAAACACCATATATTTT. Looking up the rest from reference TRBV25-1 and TRBJ1-3 gives the full variable domain: EADIYQTPRYLVIGTGKKITLECSQTMGHDKMYWYQQDPGMELHLIHYSYGVNSTEKGDLSSESTVSRIRTEHFPLTLESARPSHTSQYLCASSFGQRNTIYFGEGSWLTVV.